The 16 T cell receptor beta chains below were found in one sample sequenced in a study of cytomegalovirus exposure and HLA in healthy donors. The PCR employed 60 Vbeta primers together with 13 Jbeta primers. Profiled with immunoSEQ multiplex PCR; TCRdb holds only in-frame clones, not every one. The sample carries 150,000 to 200,000 clones, more than 85% recorded once. The sequencing input was PBMCs. The receptors here all came from a woman under 30 in good health and CMV-seronegative.

The V call is TRBV19, the J call TRBJ1-5, with D maybe TRBD1 (5 bases). Trimming removed 5 bases from V and 0 bases from J, with 17 bases in between. CDR3 size: 17 residues. Germline V gene data show CDR1 as LNHDA and CDR2 as SQIVND (reference sequence). CDR3 residues: CASSPAGPAYSNQPQHF. In nucleotides, the CDR3 is TGTGCCAGTAGTCCCGCGGGACCTGCTTATAGCAATCAGCCCCAGCATTTT. The full variable domain, its missing parts supplied by reference TRBV19 and TRBJ1-5, is DGGITQSPKYLFRKEGQNVTLSCEQNLNHDAMYWYRQDPGQGLRLIYYSQIVNDFQKGDIAEGYSVSREKKESFPLTVTSAQKNPTAFYLCASSPAGPAYSNQPQHFGDGTRLSIL.

This rearrangement joins TRBV28 to TRBJ2-5; weak D call: TRBD2 (5 bases). Germline V lookup: CDR1 MDHEN, CDR2 SYDVKM. Trimming pared 8 bases from V and 4 bases from J, leaving 14 bases between. The CDR3 contains 13 residues. Here the CDR3 reads CASGLAGRETQYF. The CDR3 nucleotides read TGTGCCAGCGGTCTAGCAGGTCGAGAGACCCAGTACTTC. The full variable domain, its missing parts supplied by reference TRBV28 and TRBJ2-5, is DVKVTQSSRYLVKRTGEKVFLECVQDMDHENMFWYRQDPGLGLRLIYFSYDVKMKEKGDIPEGYSVSREKKERFSLILESASTNQTSMYLCASGLAGRETQYFGPGTRLLVL.

This clone was observed a handful of times. J is TRBJ1-2 and V is TRBV28; D is ambiguous. Germline assignment: CDR1 MDHEN and CDR2 SYDVKM. The CDR3 loop spans 12 amino acids. V lost 10 bases, J lost 5 bases, and 14 bases lay in between. DNA of the CDR3: TGTGCCACCCAAGAGGAGTATTATGGCTACACCTTC. It encodes CATQEEYYGYTF.

This clone was detected only once. The chain is built from TRBV9 and TRBJ1-1; D ambiguous. V gave up 0 bases and J gave up 8 bases, with 11 bases separating them. CDR1 and CDR2 (germline): SGDLS, YYNGEE. The CDR3 is 13 residues long. Written as DNA, the CDR3 is TGTGCCAGCAGCGTAGCTTTGGAGGCCGAAGCTTTCTTT. Translation gives CASSVALEAEAFF.

This clone has only one observation. The genes are TRBV27 and TRBJ2-7; 11 bases agree with TRBD2. The germline CDR1 and CDR2 sequences are MNHEY and SMNVEV (reference sequence). The CDR3 has 15 amino acids. The J segment lost 2 bases and the V segment lost 3 bases, leaving 3 bases of the junction unmatched. The CDR3 loop reads CASSFSGRDPYEQYF. CDR3 bases: TGTGCCAGCAGTTTTAGCGGGAGGGACCCCTACGAGCAGTACTTC.

V usage is TRBV28 and J usage is TRBJ2-7; a weak D match, TRBD1 (5 bases). CDR1 MDHEN and CDR2 SYDVKM come from the germline V gene. Trimming removed 2 bases from V and 6 bases from J, with 8 bases in between. This CDR3 comprises 12 residues. CDR3: CASSLGRGEQYF. In DNA, the CDR3 is TGTGCCAGCAGTTTAGGAAGGGGCGAGCAGTACTTC.

This clone was detected once. The chain employs TRBV29-1 and TRBJ2-2, with 7 bases identical to TRBD1. Unmatched junction bases numbered 5, after V lost 7 bases and J lost 3 bases. The CDR3 covers 13 residues. Germline CDR1 SQVTM, CDR2 ANQGSEA. CDR3 nucleotides: TGCAGCGCACAGGGGCTCTACACCGGGGAGCTGTTTTTT. Its protein is CSAQGLYTGELFF.

Ten or more counts support this clone. Other DNA sequences in the sample encode the same CDR3. This chain joins TRBV4-2 and TRBJ2-1; 8 nucleotides line up with TRBD2. The germline gives CDR1 LGHNA, CDR2 YNFKEQ. The CDR3 has 16 amino acids. V trimming: 0 bases; J trimming: 0 bases; junction bases outside the gene matches: 1. Written as DNA, the CDR3 is TGTGCCAGCAGCCAAGATCTAGCGGGCTCCTACAATGAGCAGTTCTTC. Translating it yields CASSQDLAGSYNEQFF.

This clone was seen once. The chain links TRBV7-9 to TRBJ1-4, with a weak D call TRBD1 (6 bases). There are 17 residues in the CDR3. In germline, CDR1 is SEHNR, CDR2 FQNEAQ (reference sequence). V lost 1 base and J 2 bases, leaving 14 bases between the germline ends. The CDR3 region is CASSLGRGGSTNEKLFF. The CDR3 bases are TGTGCCAGCAGCTTAGGTAGGGGGGGATCGACTAATGAAAAACTGTTTTTT. The whole variable domain, filled in from reference TRBV7-9 and TRBJ1-4, reads DTGVSQNPRHKITKRGQNVTFRCDPISEHNRLYWYRQTLGQGPEFLTYFQNEAQLEKSRLLSDRFSAERPKGSFSTLEIQRTEQGDSAMYLCASSLGRGGSTNEKLFFGSGTQLSVL.

The rearrangement links TRBV5-4 to TRBJ2-7; 9 bases align to TRBD1. In germline, CDR1 is SGHNT, CDR2 YYREEE (reference sequence). The CDR3 consists of 13 residues. After removal of 7 bases from V and 2 bases from J, the junction contained 4 bases not matched to a gene. The CDR3 DNA reads TGTGCCAGCCAAGGACAGGGGACCTACGAGCAGTACTTC. This translates into CASQGQGTYEQYF.

The chain recombines TRBV5-4 with TRBJ2-6; 9 bases align to TRBD1. V trimming: 2 bases; J trimming: 1 base; junction bases outside the gene matches: 7. The CDR3 contains 18 residues. In germline, CDR1 is SGHNT, CDR2 YYREEE (reference sequence). The CDR3 DNA reads as TGTGCCAGCAGCTTTACAGGGGGCTTGACTTCTGGGGCCAACGTCCTGACTTTC. This sequence encodes CASSFTGGLTSGANVLTF.

Here the CDR3 reads CASSPRLGENTQYF. CDR3 coding DNA: TGTGCCAGCAGCCCCCGACTTGGAGAAAATACGCAGTATTTT. The V call is TRBV9, the J call TRBJ2-3; D is unresolved. Germline V lookup: CDR1 SGDLS, CDR2 YYNGEE. This CDR3 is 14 amino acids long. The V end lost 4 bases, the J end lost 7 bases, and 16 bases lay between the germline ends.

This chain links TRBV6-4 with TRBJ1-6, with TRBD1 matching 9 bases. The germline V gene has CDR1 MRHNA and CDR2 SNTAGT. Trimming removed 5 bases from V and 7 bases from J; junction bases left unmatched: 9. The CDR3 totals 16 residues. CDR3 residues: CASSPGTGFGNSPLHF. CDR3 coding DNA: TGTGCCAGCAGTCCCGGGACAGGGTTTGGGAATTCACCCCTCCACTTT.

This chain links TRBV7-2 with TRBJ1-1, with no clear D. Per germline, CDR1 SGHTA and CDR2 FQGNSA. The CDR3 is 13 amino acids. Between the trimmed V and J ends, which lost 2 bases and 5 bases, there was a span of 9 bases. The CDR3: CASSLNGETEAFF. As DNA, the CDR3 is TGTGCCAGCAGCTTAAATGGGGAGACTGAAGCTTTCTTT. Complete variable domain (other parts from reference TRBV7-2 and TRBJ1-1): GAGVSQSPSNKVTEKGKDVELRCDPISGHTALYWYRQSLGQGLEFLIYFQGNSAPDKSGLPSDRFSAERTGGSVSTLTIQRTQQEDSAVYLCASSLNGETEAFFGQGTRLTVV.

This clone was seen a handful of times. The CDR3 here is CASSWDRVQFF. Written as DNA, the CDR3 is TGTGCCAGCAGTTGGGACAGGGTGCAGTTCTTC. This chain joins TRBV6-5 and TRBJ2-1; 9 bases fit TRBD1. Germline-derived CDR1 and CDR2 are MNHEY and SVGAGI. V lost 4 bases and J lost 12; bases outside the gene matches: 1. This CDR3 has 11 amino acids.

V is TRBV10-3 and J is TRBJ1-6; the D gene is possibly TRBD1 (6 bases). CDR3 length: 15 amino acids. The V and J ends lost 6 bases and 6 bases respectively, with 15 bases between them. Germline loops: CDR1 ENHRY, CDR2 SYGVKD. The CDR3: CAISSPTGGNSPLHF. The CDR3 nucleotides read TGTGCCATCAGCTCCCCGACAGGTGGTAATTCACCCCTCCACTTT.